This T cell receptor beta chain was observed in a study of blood T cell repertoires in COVID-19 (dated by TCRdb to the early 2020s). Context from the whole study: Collaborator samples came from the United States, Italy and Spain and covered acute and convalescent phases of COVID-19. Deeply sampled blood TCRbeta repertoires from subjects exposed to, actively infected with, or recovered from COVID-19 were included in the dataset. The prospective study material was composed of cDNA or gDNA derived from T cells, B-cell-depleted T cells, or PBMCs. The repertoires were released in a freely available public database meant as a resource for research on the immune response to SARS-CoV-2. Where available, HLA class I and class II types were obtained from metadata supplied by the sample provider rather than from assay-based typing. A de-identified subject ID, COVID-19 status, age in years and sex were almost always included in the sample metadata. Samples came from the ongoing ImmuneRACE study (first 160 participants) plus 1,254 subjects from 6 global collaborators.

Each collaborating institution followed its own protocols to collect whole blood in K2EDTA tubes. For TCRbeta analysis, collaborators shipped samples as frozen whole blood, isolated PBMCs, or DNA extracted from either of those sample types. Summary of the overall study and its limitations: The amount of clinical and demographic metadata varied by source and participant and was provided uncurated.

This clone was seen a handful of times. No antigen is known for it. The sample holds no much larger clone one base away, and base qualities are not on file. Taken from the germline V gene, the CDR1 and CDR2 loops are LGHNA and YNFKEQ. Deletion took 0 bases off V and 8 bases off J, with a span of 14 bases between the germline ends. Taken from cysteine to phenylalanine, the CDR3 has 15 residues. Only the CDR3 part of the read is kept: 45 bases, read in frame from the first base. The immunoSEQ Assay, a bias-controlled multiplex PCR, was used to amplify TCRbeta CDR3 regions from genomic DNA. In the paper's pipeline: Within the assay, amplification of reference gene primers was used to estimate how many nucleated cells each sample contained. Sequence reads were collapsed and filtered to measure the absolute abundance of every unique TCRbeta CDR3 rearrangement. Productive Simpson clonality was computed per sample as the square root of Simpson's diversity index over productive rearrangements. TCRdb re-hosts the immuneACCESS table, in-frame sequences only. Its copies lack some clones; in the studies checked, an unresolved V gene accounts for under half of them, and the cause for the rest is not known. The DNA was the basis for D and trimming; V, J and clone size are from that table. Recorded for this sample are hundreds of thousands of clones; roughly 89% of them occurred a single time. Over 1.3% of the sample is taken by the ten largest.

The rearranged segments are TRBV4-2 and TRBJ2-4; D gene: possibly TRBD2, on 5 matching bases. Input material: peripheral blood. The receptor was isolated from a woman under 40 with active or convalescent COVID-19. The encoded CDR3 is CASSQDLTRTDIQYF. The nucleotides are TGTGCCAGCAGCCAAGATCTTACTAGAACCGACATTCAGTACTTC.